The T cell receptor beta chain under discussion was sequenced for a study of circulating tumor DNA in untreated peripheral T-cell lymphoma. General study findings and limits: Baseline tissues yielded 86% and baseline serum roughly 70% tumor-specific clonotype detection.

The tumor tissue sample was taken at baseline before any treatment. Germline CDR1 reads LNHDA; CDR2 reads SQIVND (reference sequence). Trimming cost V 5 bases and J 8 bases, with 7 bases left between them. The CDR3 is 11 residues long. About this clone itself: Its antigen is undetermined.

Assay used: immunoSEQ multiplex PCR; TCRdb lists only in-frame clones, some missing. Here the sample spans 6,600 or so clones, about three fifths being singletons. This clonotype originated in a human donor with peripheral T-cell lymphoma. V gene TRBV19 combines with J gene TRBJ2-1; unclear D gene. The sequenced sample was tumor tissue. The CDR3 coding sequence is TGTGCCAGTAGTCTAAGCTATGAGCAGTTCTTC. Amino acid sequence: CASSLSYEQFF.